The source of this T cell receptor (beta chain) is a study of shared clonotypes between healthy human individuals. The overall study: Donor composition was a couple of women and a few men, aged 18 to 49. Per donor, CD8 memory used one plate, CD8 naive used two, CD4 memory used three and CD4 naive used three.

Study observations and caveats: The sole specimen, blood, was sampled, and tissue repertoires likely differ.

On this clone itself: Its antigen remains unidentified.

Produced via immunoSEQ multiplex PCR; TCRdb's table is partial and in-frame only. Of around 1.9 million clones in the sample, 85% to 95% are singletons; the top ten hold around 1.7%. The germline gives CDR1 MNHEY, CDR2 SMNVEV (reference sequence). V shed 6 bases and J 7 bases; nucleotides not matched to a gene: 18. This CDR3 region has 17 residues. CD45RO-negative, CCR7-positively selected cells formed the naive CD8 fraction, excluding terminally differentiated effector memory CD45RA+ cells. The receptor comes from a man aged 18 to 35 in good health. Some clones in this sample may be carry-over from other donors' samples. The sample taken for sequencing was naive CD8+ T cells from PBMCs. The chain recombines TRBV27 with TRBJ2-7; TRBD2 matches at 10 bases. The DNA for the CDR3 is TGTGCCAGCAGGGTTGTAAGCGGGAGGGCGGGGCTTTGGGAGCAGTACTTC. This encodes CASRVVSGRAGLWEQYF.